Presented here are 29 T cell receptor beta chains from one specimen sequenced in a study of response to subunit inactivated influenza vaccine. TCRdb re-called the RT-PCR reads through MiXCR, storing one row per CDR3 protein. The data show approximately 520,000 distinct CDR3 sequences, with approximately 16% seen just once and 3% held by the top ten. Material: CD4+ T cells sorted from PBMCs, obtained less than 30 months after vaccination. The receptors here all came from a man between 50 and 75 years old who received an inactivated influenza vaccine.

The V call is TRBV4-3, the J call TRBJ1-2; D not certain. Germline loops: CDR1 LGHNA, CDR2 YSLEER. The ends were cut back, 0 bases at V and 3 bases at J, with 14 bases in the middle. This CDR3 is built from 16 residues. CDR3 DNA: TGCGCCAGCAGCCAAGACGGCACTCTTCTCGACTATGGCTACACCTTC. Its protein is CASSQDGTLLDYGYTF.

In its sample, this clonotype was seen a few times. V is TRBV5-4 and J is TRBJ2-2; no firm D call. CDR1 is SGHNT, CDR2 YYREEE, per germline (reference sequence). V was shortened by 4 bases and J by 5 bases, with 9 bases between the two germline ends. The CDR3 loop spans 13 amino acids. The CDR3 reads CASSPRTTGELFF. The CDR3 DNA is TGTGCCAGCAGCCCCAGGACGACCGGGGAGCTGTTTTTT.

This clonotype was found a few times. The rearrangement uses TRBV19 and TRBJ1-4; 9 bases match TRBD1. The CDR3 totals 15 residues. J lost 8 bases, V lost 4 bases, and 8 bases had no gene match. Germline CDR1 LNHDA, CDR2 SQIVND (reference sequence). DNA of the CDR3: TGTGCCAGTAGTAAGGCCGGGACAGGGAACGAAAAACTGTTTTTT. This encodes CASSKAGTGNEKLFF.

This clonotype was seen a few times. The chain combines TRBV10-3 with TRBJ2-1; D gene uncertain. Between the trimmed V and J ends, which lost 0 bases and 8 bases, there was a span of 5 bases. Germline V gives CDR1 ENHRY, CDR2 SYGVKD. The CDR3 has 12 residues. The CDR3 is CAISESGYEQFF. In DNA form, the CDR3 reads TGTGCCATCAGTGAGTCCGGGTATGAGCAGTTCTTC.

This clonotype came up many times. Here the CDR3 DNA reads TGCGCCAGCAGCTTGTCCCCGACAGGGCAAGAGACCCAGTACTTC. It yields the protein CASSLSPTGQETQYF. This chain joins TRBV5-1 and TRBJ2-5, with 7 bases fitting TRBD1. After removal of 1 base from V and 2 bases from J, the junction contained 5 bases not matched to a gene. The CDR3 is 15 residues long. Looked up from germline, CDR1 is SGHRS and CDR2 is YFSETQ.

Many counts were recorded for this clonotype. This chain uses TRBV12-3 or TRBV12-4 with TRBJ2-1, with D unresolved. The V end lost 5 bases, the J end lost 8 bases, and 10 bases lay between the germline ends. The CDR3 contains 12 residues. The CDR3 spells CASSRDKDEQFF. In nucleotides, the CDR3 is TGTGCCAGCAGTAGAGACAAGGATGAGCAGTTCTTC.

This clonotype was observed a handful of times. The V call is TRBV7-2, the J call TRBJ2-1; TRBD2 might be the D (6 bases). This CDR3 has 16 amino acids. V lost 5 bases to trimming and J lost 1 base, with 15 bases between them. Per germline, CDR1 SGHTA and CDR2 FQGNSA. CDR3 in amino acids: CASSGESGRSYNEQFF. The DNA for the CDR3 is TGTGCCAGCAGCGGCGAGAGCGGGCGTTCCTACAATGAGCAGTTCTTC. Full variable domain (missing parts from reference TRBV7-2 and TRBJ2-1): GAGVSQSPSNKVTEKGKDVELRCDPISGHTALYWYRQSLGQGLEFLIYFQGNSAPDKSGLPSDRFSAERTGGSVSTLTIQRTQQEDSAVYLCASSGESGRSYNEQFFGPGTRLTVL.

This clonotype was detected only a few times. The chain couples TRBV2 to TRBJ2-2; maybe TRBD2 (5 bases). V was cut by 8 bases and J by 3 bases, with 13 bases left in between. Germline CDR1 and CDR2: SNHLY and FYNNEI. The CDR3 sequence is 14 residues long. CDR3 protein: CASRRQAYTGELFF. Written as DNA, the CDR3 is TGTGCCAGCCGGAGGCAAGCATACACCGGGGAGCTGTTTTTT.

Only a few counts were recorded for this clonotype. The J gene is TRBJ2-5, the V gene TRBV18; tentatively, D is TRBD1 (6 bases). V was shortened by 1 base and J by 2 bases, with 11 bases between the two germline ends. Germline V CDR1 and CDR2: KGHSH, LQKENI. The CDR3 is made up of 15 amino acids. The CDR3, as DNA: TGTGCCAGCTCACCACTCATTGACAGGCAAGAGACCCAGTACTTC. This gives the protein CASSPLIDRQETQYF. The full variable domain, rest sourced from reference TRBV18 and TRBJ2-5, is NAGVMQNPRHLVRRRGQEARLRCSPMKGHSHVYWYRQLPEEGLKFMVYLQKENIIDESGMPKERFSAEFPKEGPSILRIQQVVRGDSAAYFCASSPLIDRQETQYFGPGTRLLVL.

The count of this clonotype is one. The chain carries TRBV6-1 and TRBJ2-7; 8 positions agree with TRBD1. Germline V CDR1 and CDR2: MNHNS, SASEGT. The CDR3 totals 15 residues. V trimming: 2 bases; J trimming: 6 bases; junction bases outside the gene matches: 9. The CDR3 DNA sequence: TGTGCCAGCAGTGAAATTTGGACAGGGCACGTCGAGCAGTACTTC. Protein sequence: CASSEIWTGHVEQYF.

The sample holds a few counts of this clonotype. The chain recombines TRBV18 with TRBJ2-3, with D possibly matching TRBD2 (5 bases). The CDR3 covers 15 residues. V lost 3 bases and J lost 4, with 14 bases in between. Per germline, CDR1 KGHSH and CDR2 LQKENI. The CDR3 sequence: CASSPGDAGPDTQYF. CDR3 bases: TGTGCCAGCTCACCTGGAGACGCGGGCCCAGATACGCAGTATTTT.

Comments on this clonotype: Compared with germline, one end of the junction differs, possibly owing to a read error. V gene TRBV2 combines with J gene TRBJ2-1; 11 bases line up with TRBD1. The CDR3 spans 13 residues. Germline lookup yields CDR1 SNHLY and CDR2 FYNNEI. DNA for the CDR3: TGTGCCAGCAGTGAAGCCCGGACAGGGGGCTTCATCTTC. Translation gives CASSEARTGGFIF.

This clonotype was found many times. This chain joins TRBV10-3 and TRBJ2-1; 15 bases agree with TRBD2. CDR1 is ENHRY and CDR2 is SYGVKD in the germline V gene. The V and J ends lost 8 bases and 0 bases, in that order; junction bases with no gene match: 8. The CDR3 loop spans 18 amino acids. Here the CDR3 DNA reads TGTGCCATCCAGCGGACTAGCGGGGGGGCCAGCTCCTACAATGAGCAGTTCTTC. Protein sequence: CAIQRTSGGASSYNEQFF.

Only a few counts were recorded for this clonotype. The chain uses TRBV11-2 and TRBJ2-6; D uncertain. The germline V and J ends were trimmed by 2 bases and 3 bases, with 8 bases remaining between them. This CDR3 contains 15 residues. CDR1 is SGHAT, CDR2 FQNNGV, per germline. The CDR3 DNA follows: TGTGCCAGCAGCTTAAGAGAGGTTGGGGCCAACGTCCTGACTTTC. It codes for CASSLREVGANVLTF.

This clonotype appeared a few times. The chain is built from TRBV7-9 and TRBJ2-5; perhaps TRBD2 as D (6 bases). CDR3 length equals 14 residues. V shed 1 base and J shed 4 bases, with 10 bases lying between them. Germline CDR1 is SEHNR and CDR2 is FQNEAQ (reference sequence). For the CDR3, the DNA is TGTGCCAGCAGCTTAGTTGCTAGCGCAGAGACCCAGTACTTC. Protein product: CASSLVASAETQYF. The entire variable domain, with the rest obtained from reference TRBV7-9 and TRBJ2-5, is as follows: DTGVSQNPRHKITKRGQNVTFRCDPISEHNRLYWYRQTLGQGPEFLTYFQNEAQLEKSRLLSDRFSAERPKGSFSTLEIQRTEQGDSAMYLCASSLVASAETQYFGPGTRLLVL.

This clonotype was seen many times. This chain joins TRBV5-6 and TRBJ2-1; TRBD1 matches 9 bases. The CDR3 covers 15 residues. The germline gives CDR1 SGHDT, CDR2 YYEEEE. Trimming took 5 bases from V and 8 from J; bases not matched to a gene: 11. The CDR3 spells CASRRTGDYGDEQFF. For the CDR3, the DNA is TGTGCCAGCAGGCGGACAGGGGATTATGGTGATGAGCAGTTCTTC.

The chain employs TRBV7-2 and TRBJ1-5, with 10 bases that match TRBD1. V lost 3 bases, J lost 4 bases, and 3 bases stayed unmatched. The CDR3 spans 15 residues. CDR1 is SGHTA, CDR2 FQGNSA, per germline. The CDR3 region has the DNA TGTGCCAGCAGCTTTGGGACAGGGGCAAATCAGCCCCAGCATTTT. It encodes CASSFGTGANQPQHF. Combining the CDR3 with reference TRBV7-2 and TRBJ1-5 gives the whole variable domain GAGVSQSPSNKVTEKGKDVELRCDPISGHTALYWYRQSLGQGLEFLIYFQGNSAPDKSGLPSDRFSAERTGGSVSTLTIQRTQQEDSAVYLCASSFGTGANQPQHFGDGTRLSIL.

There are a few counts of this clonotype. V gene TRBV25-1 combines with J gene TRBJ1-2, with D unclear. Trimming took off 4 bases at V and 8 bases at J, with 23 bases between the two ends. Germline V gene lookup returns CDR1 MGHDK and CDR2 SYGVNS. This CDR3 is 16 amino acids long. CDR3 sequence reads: CASSGPRKNPAFGYTF. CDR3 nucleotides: TGTGCCAGCAGTGGACCCCGTAAGAACCCGGCGTTCGGCTACACCTTC.

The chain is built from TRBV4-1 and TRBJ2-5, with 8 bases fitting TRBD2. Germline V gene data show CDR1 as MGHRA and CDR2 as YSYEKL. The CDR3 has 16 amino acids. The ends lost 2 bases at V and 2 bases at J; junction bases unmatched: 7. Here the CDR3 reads CASSQHGGAGQETQYF. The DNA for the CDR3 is TGCGCCAGCAGCCAACACGGGGGGGCTGGTCAAGAGACCCAGTACTTC.

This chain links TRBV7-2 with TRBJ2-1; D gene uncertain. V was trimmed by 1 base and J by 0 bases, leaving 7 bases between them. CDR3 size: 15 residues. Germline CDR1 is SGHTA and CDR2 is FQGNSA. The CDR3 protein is CASSLDPRSYNEQFF. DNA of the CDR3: TGTGCCAGCAGCTTAGACCCACGCTCCTACAATGAGCAGTTCTTC.

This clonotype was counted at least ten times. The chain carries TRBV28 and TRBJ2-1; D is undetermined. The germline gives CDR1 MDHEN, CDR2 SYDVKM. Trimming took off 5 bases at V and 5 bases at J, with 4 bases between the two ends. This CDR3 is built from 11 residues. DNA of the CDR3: TGTGCCAGCAGTGTTGACAATGAGCAGTTCTTC. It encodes CASSVDNEQFF.

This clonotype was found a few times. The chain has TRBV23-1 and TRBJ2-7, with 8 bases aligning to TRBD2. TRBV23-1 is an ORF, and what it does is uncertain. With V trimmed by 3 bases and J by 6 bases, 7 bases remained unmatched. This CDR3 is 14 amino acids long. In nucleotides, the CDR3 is TGCGCCAGCAGTCACTTCGGACTAGCAGGCGAGCAGTACTTC. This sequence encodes CASSHFGLAGEQYF.

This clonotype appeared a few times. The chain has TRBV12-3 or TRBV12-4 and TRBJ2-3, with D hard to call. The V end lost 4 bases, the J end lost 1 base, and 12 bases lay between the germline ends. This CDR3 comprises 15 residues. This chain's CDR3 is CASSSTAPGTDTQYF. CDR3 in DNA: TGTGCCAGCAGTTCGACGGCGCCCGGCACAGATACGCAGTATTTT.

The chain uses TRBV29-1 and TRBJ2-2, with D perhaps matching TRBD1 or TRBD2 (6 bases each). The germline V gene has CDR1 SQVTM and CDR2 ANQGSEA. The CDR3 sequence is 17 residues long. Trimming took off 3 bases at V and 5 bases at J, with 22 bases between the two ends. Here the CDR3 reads CSVDTYGLKGGTGELFF. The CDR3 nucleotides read TGCAGCGTTGATACATACGGACTGAAAGGGGGGACCGGGGAGCTGTTTTTT.

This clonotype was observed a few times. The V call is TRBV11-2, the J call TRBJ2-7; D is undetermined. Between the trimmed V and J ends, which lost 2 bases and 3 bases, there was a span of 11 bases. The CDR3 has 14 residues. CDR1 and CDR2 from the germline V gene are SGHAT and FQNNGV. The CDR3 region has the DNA TGTGCCAGCAGCTTACTACGGGCCTTCTACGAGCAGTACTTC. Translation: CASSLLRAFYEQYF. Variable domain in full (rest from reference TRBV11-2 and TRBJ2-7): EAGVAQSPRYKIIEKRQSVAFWCNPISGHATLYWYQQILGQGPKLLIQFQNNGVVDDSQLPKDRFSAERLKGVDSTLKIQPAKLEDSAVYLCASSLLRAFYEQYFGPGTRLTVT.

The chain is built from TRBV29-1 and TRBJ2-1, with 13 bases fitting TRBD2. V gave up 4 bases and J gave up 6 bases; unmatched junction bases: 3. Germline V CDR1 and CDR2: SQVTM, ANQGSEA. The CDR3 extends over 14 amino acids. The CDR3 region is CSVGTSGRGNEQFF. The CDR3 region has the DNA TGCAGCGTTGGAACTAGCGGGAGGGGCAATGAGCAGTTCTTC.

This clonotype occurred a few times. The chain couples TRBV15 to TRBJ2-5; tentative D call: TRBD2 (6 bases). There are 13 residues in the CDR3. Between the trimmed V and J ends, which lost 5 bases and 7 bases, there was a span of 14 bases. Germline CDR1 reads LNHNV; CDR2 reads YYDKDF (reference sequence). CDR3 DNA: TGTGCCACCAGCCCGGTTGGGGGGTGGACCCAGTACTTC. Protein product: CATSPVGGWTQYF.

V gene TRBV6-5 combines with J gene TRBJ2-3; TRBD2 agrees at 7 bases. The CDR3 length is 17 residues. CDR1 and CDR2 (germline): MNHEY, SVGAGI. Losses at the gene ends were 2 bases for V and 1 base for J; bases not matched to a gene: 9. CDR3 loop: CASSYGPSGIGTDTQYF. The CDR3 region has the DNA TGTGCCAGCAGTTACGGCCCCAGCGGGATTGGCACAGATACGCAGTATTTT.

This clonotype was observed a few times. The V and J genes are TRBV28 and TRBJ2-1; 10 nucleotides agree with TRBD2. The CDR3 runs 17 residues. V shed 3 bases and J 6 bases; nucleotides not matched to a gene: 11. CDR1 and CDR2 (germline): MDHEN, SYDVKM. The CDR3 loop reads CASSFPAGGVVGNEQFF. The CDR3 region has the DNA TGTGCCAGCAGTTTTCCAGCGGGAGGGGTTGTGGGCAATGAGCAGTTCTTC.